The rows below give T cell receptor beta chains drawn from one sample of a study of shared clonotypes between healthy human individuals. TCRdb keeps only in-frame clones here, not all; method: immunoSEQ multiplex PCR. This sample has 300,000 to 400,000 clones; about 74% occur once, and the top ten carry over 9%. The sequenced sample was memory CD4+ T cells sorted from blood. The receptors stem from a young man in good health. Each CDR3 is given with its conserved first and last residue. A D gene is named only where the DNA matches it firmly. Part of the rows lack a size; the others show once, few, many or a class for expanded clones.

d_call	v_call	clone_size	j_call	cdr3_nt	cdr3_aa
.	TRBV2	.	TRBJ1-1	TGTGCCAGCAGTGACGACAGGAACACTGAAGCTTTCTTT	CASSDDRNTEAFF
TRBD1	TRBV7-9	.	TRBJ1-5	TGTGCCAGCAGCTCGACAGGGTTGGGTCAGCCCCAGCATTTT	CASSSTGLGQPQHF
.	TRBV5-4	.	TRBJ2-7	TGTGCCAGCAGCACTGGACAGTACGAGCAGTACTTC	CASSTGQYEQYF
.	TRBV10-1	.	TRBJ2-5	TGCGCCAGCAGTGAGTCCACGGGGACCCAGTACTTC	CASSESTGTQYF
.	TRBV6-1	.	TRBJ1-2	TGTGCCAGCAGTGAAGTAGCAGGGGCCCCTGTCGGCTACACCTTC	CASSEVAGAPVGYTF
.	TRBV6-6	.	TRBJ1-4	TGTGCCAGCAGCGCGACAGGAACTAATGAAAAACTGTTTTTT	CASSATGTNEKLFF
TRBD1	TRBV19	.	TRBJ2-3	TGTGCCAGTAGTATCTTCGGGACAGCCACAGATACGCAGTATTTT	CASSIFGTATDTQYF
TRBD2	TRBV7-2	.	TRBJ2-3	TGTGCCAGCCGCAGACCGGGACTAGGAACAGATACGCAGTATTTT	CASRRPGLGTDTQYF
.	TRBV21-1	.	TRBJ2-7	TGTGCCAGCAGCTCGACCTACGAGCAGTACTTC	CASSSTYEQYF
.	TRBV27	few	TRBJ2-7	TGTGCCAGCAGTTCAGGCCTCATAAGAAAGTACGAGCAGTACTTC	CASSSGLIRKYEQYF
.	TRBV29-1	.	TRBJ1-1	TGCAGCGCCGGGAAGAACACTGAAGCTTTCTTT	CSAGKNTEAFF
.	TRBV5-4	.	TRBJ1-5	TGTGCCAGCAGCTTCGTGGGAGATAGCAATCAGCCCCAGCATTTT	CASSFVGDSNQPQHF
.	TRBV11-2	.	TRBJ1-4	TGTGCCAGCAGCTTAGTGCATCAAACTAATGAAAAACTGTTTTTT	CASSLVHQTNEKLFF
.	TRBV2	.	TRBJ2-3	TGTGCCAGCAGTGTCTCCCAGGAAGGAGGCGCAGATACGCAGTATTTT	CASSVSQEGGADTQYF
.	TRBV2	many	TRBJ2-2	TGTGCCAGCACTAGCGTAGGGGGTAGCACCGGGGAGCTGTTTTTT	CASTSVGGSTGELFF
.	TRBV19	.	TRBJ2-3	TGTGCCAGTAGTATCACTCTTTTTAGCACAGATACGCAGTATTTT	CASSITLFSTDTQYF
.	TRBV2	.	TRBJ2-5	TGTGCCAGTCAGTTCCCCGGCGGGGTCCGGGAGACCCAGTACTTC	CASQFPGGVRETQYF
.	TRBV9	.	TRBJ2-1	TGTGCCAGCAGCGCCGGACTTGATGAGCAGTTCTTC	CASSAGLDEQFF
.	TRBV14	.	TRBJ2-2	TGTGCCAGCAGCCAAGATCGGGCAGGGGACACCGGGGAGCTGTTTTTT	CASSQDRAGDTGELFF
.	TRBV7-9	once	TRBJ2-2	TGTGCCAGCAGCTTAGGGTTTATCGGGGAGCTGTTTTTT	CASSLGFIGELFF
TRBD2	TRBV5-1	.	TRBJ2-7	TGCGCCAGCAGCTCCACTAGCGGGAGCTTCGAGCAGTACTTC	CASSSTSGSFEQYF
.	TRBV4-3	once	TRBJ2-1	TGCGCCAGCAGCCAAGATCAGGCTAGCTCCTACAATGAGCAGTTCTTC	CASSQDQASSYNEQFF
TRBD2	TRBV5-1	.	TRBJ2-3	TGCGCCAGCAGCGCTAGCGGGAGAGCAGATACGCAGTATTTT	CASSASGRADTQYF
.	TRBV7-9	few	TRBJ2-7	TGTGCCAGCAGCTTAGGGGACGGATACGAGCAGTACTTC	CASSLGDGYEQYF
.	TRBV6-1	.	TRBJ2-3	TGTGCCAGCATAGACACCGGCACAGATACGCAGTATTTT	CASIDTGTDTQYF
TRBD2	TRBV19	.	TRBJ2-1	TGTGCCAGTAGTATAAGTTTACTAGCGGGAGGAAATGAGCAGTTCTTC	CASSISLLAGGNEQFF
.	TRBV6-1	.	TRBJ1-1	TGTGCCAGCAGTGAAGGACAGATTTACACTGAAGCTTTCTTT	CASSEGQIYTEAFF
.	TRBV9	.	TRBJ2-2	TGTGCCAGTGGGATCACGGAGACCGGGAAGCTGTTTTTT	CASGITETGKLFF
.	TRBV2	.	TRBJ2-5	TGTGCCAGCATGGGCCAAGAGACCCAGTACTTC	CASMGQETQYF
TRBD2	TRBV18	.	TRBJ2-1	TGTGCCAGCTCACCAGTCGGACTAGCGGGAGGGTCGGAGCAGTTCTTC	CASSPVGLAGGSEQFF
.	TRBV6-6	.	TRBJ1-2	TGTGCCAGCAGTTACCTCGCAGGGGATGGCTACACCTTC	CASSYLAGDGYTF
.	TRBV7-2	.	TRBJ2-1	TGTGCCAGCAGCTATTACGTAGACAATGAGCAGTTCTTC	CASSYYVDNEQFF
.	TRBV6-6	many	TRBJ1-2	TGTGCCAGCAGTTACTCGAAGTCCCCTTACTATGGCTACACCTTC	CASSYSKSPYYGYTF
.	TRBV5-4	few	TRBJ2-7	TGTGCCAGCAGCTCATCCGGGCTTATAGGCGAGCAGTACTTC	CASSSSGLIGEQYF
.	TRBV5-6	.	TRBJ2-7	TGTGCCAGCAGCCGATCCGGGACTGGAACCTACGAGCAGTACTTC	CASSRSGTGTYEQYF
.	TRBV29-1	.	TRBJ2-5	TGCAGCGTTGTCGTAGGAGAGACCCAGTACTTC	CSVVVGETQYF
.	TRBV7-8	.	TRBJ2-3	TGTGCCAGCAGCCCGAGGGGGAGGGGGGGCACAGATACGCAGTATTTT	CASSPRGRGGTDTQYF
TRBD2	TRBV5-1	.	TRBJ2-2	TGCGCCAGCAGCTCTGGACTAGCGGGACCGAACACCGGGGAGCTGTTTTTT	CASSSGLAGPNTGELFF
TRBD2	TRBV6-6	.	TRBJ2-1	TGTGCCAGCAGTCGACTAGCCTCCAATGAGCAGTTCTTC	CASSRLASNEQFF
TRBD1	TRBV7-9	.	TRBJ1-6	TGTGCCAGCAGCTTACGGACAGGGGCACGGAATTCACCCCTCCACTTT	CASSLRTGARNSPLHF
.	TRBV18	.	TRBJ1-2	TGTGCCAGCTCTCCTAGGGACATGGATGGCTACACCTTC	CASSPRDMDGYTF
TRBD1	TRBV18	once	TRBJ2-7	TGTGCCAGCTCACCAGGGCCAGGGGGCGTCAACGAGCAGTACTTC	CASSPGPGGVNEQYF
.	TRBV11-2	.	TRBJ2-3	TGTGCCAGCAGTCAAATCCCTAGCACAGATACGCAGTATTTT	CASSQIPSTDTQYF
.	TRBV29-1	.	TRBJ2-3	TGCAGCGTTAATATAGGGGGGAGCACAGATACGCAGTATTTT	CSVNIGGSTDTQYF
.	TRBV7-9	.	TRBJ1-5	TGTGCCAGCAGCTTGGACGACAGAAACGATCAGCCCCAGCATTTT	CASSLDDRNDQPQHF
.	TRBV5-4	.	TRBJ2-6	TGTGCCAGCGAGGGCGAAGGGAGTATTACTGGGGCCAACGTCCTGACTTTC	CASEGEGSITGANVLTF
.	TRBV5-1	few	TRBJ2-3	TGCGCCAGCAGCAGGACAGACTATTACACAGATACGCAGTATTTT	CASSRTDYYTDTQYF
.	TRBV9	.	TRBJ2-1	TGTGCCAGCAGCGGCCAACGGGCTGGGGCCTACAATGAGCAGTTCTTC	CASSGQRAGAYNEQFF
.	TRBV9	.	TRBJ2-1	TGTGCCAGCAGCCCACGAGGGGGCGGGGATGGCTCCTACAATGAGCAGTTCTTC	CASSPRGGGDGSYNEQFF
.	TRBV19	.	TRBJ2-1	TGTGCCAGTAGTATGGCGGGCAGGAGCTCCTACAATGAGCAGTTCTTC	CASSMAGRSSYNEQFF
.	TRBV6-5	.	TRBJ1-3	TGTGCCAGCAGGACAAGACTAATCTCTGGAAACACCATATATTTT	CASRTRLISGNTIYF
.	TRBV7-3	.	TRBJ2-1	TGTGCCAGCAGCTCGGACTCCCGCAATGAGCAGTTCTTC	CASSSDSRNEQFF
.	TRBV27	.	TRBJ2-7	TGTGCCAGCAGTCTAAACATCGGGTCCCTAGCGTCCTACGAGCAGTACTTC	CASSLNIGSLASYEQYF
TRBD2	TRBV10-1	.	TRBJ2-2	TGCGCCAGCAGCCCCGGGCTAGCGGGAACCGGGGAGCTGTTTTTT	CASSPGLAGTGELFF
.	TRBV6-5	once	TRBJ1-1	TGTGCCAGCAGTTTAACGTGGAGTGGAACTGAAGCTTTCTTT	CASSLTWSGTEAFF